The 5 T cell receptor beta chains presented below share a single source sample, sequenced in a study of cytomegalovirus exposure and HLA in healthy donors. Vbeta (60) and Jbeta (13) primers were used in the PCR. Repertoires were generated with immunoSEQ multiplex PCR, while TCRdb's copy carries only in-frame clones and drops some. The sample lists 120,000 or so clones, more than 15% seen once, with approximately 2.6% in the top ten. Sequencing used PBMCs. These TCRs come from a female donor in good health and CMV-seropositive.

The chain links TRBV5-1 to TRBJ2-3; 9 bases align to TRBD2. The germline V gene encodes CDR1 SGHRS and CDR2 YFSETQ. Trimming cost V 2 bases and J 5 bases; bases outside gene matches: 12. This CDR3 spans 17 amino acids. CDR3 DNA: TGCGCCAGCAGCTTCCTAGGGGCGGGGGGGCCAGGAGATACGCAGTATTTT. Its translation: CASSFLGAGGPGDTQYF.

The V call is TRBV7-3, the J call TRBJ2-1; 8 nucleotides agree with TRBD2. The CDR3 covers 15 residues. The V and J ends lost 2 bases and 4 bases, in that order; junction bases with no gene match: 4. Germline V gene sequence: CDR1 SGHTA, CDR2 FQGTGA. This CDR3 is CASSLDGREYNEQFF. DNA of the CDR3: TGTGCCAGCAGCTTAGACGGGAGGGAATACAATGAGCAGTTCTTC.

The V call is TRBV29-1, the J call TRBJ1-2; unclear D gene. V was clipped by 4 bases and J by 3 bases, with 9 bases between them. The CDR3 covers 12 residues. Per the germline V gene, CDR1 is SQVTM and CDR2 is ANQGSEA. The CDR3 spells CSVGWGDYGYTF. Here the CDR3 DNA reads TGCAGCGTTGGGTGGGGAGACTATGGCTACACCTTC.

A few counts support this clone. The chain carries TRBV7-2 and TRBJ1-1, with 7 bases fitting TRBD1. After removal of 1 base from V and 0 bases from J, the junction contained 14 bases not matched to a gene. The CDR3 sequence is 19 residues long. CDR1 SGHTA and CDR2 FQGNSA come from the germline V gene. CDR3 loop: CASSLGYLTGLPMNTEAFF. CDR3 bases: TGTGCCAGCAGCTTAGGTTATCTGACAGGGCTCCCCATGAACACTGAAGCTTTCTTT. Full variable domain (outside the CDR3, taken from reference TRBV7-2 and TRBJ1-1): GAGVSQSPSNKVTEKGKDVELRCDPISGHTALYWYRQSLGQGLEFLIYFQGNSAPDKSGLPSDRFSAERTGGSVSTLTIQRTQQEDSAVYLCASSLGYLTGLPMNTEAFFGQGTRLTVV.

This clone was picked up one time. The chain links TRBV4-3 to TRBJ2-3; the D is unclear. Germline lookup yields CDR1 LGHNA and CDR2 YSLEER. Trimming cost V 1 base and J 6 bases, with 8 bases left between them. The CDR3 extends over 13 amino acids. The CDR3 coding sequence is TGCGCCAGCAGCCAAGGGGCTGGGGATACGCAGTATTTT. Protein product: CASSQGAGDTQYF.